The following is a T cell receptor (beta chain) sequence with its context. Its antigen target is currently unknown. No base qualities exist here, and no much larger clone lies one base off it. Participants in the prospective study were aged roughly 18 to 100 years, lived in under 30 United States geographic areas, and enrolled through a virtual design. Cohort assignment in the prospective study relied on participant-reported clinical history from a screening survey and a study questionnaire. For ImmuneRACE Cohort 3, a participant was defined as recovered based on two consecutive negative NP/OP PCR tests, clearance by a healthcare professional, or resolution of symptoms. In the prospective study, mobile phlebotomists collected whole blood, serum and a nasopharyngeal or oropharyngeal swab from each participant. Prospective study participants could optionally give additional blood draws and questionnaires over an approximately two-month period. Blood samples from the prospective study were shipped frozen or at room temperature prior to DNA extraction.

This specimen comes from a study of blood T cell repertoires in COVID-19 (dated by TCRdb to 2018 to 2021). Looking at the study overall: Collaborator samples came from the United States, Italy and Spain and covered acute and convalescent phases of COVID-19. HLA class I and class II types, where available, came from metadata supplied by the sample provider rather than from assay-based typing. Subjects who had been exposed to COVID-19, were actively infected with it, or had recovered from it provided the deeply sampled blood TCRbeta repertoires that made up the dataset. The material from the prospective study consisted of cDNA or gDNA derived from T cells, B-cell-depleted T cells, or PBMCs. Samples came from the ongoing ImmuneRACE study (first 160 participants) plus 1,254 subjects from 6 global collaborators. Nearly every sample came with metadata listing a de-identified subject ID, COVID-19 status, age in years and sex. The repertoires were released in a freely available public database meant as a resource for research on the immune response to SARS-CoV-2.

Sequences LGHDT (CDR1) and YNNKEL (CDR2) are obtained from the germline V gene (reference sequence). From the cysteine through the phenylalanine, the CDR3 covers 14 amino acids. Left in the record is the CDR3 DNA by itself, 42 bases read in frame from the first base. V gives up 4 bases and J gives up 0 bases, and the segment between their germline ends measures 7 bases. Overall results and qualifications from the work: How much clinical and demographic metadata was included differed by source and by participant, and the metadata was provided uncurated.

TCRbeta CDR3 regions were amplified from genomic DNA using the immunoSEQ Assay, a bias-controlled multiplex PCR. The authors processed their data as follows. The number of nucleated cells in each sample was estimated from the amplification of reference gene primers within the assay. To quantify the absolute abundance of each unique TCRbeta CDR3 rearrangement, sequence reads were collapsed and filtered. For each sample, productive Simpson clonality was calculated as the square root of Simpson's diversity index across productive rearrangements. Sourced from immuneACCESS, this table was stored by TCRdb with only in-frame sequences that have V and J called. A share of the clones is absent; for the studies checked, an unresolved V gene accounts for under half, and the remainder has no known explanation. V and J calls and clone size come straight from that table; D and trimming were deduced from the DNA. This sample comprises 280,000 or so clones, approximately 85% of them detected only once. Of the sample, around 2.2% falls within the top ten clones.

The origin of this receptor is a young man who had recovered from COVID-19. The V gene is TRBV3-1 (or the pseudogene TRBV3-2) and the J gene is TRBJ1-3, with the identity of the D gene unclear. Sequencing used PBMCs or T cells enriched from blood (not recorded which). This receptor carries the CDR3 CASSLTSSGNTIYF. The base sequence is TGTGCCAGCAGCCTAACAAGCTCTGGAAACACCATATATTTT.